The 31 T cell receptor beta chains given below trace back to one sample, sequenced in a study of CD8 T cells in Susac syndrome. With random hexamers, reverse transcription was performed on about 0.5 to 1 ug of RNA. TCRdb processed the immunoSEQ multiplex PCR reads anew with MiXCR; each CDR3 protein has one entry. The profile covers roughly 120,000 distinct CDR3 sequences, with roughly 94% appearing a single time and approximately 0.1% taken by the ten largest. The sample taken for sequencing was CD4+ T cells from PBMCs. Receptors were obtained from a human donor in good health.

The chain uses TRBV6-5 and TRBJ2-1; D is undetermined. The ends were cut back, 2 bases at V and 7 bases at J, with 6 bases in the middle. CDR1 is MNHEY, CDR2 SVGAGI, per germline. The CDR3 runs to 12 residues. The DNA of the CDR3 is TGTGCCAGCAGTTACAACTTAAATGAGCAGTTCTTC. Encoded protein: CASSYNLNEQFF.

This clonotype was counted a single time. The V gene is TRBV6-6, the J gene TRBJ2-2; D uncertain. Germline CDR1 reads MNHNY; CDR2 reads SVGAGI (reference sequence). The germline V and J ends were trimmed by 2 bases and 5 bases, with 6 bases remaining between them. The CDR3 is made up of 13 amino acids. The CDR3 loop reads CASSYGQTGELFF. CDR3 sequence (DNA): TGTGCCAGCAGTTACGGGCAGACCGGGGAGCTGTTTTTT.

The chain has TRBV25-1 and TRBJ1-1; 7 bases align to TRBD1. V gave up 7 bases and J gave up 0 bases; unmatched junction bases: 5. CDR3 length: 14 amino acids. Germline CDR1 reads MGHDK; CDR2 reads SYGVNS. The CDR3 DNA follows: TGTGCCAGCACGTCGACAGGGTTGAACACTGAAGCTTTCTTT. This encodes CASTSTGLNTEAFF.

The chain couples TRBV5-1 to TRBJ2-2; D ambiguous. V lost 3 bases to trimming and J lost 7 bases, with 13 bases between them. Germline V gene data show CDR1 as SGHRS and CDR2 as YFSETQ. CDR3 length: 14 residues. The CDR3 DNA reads TGCGCCAGCAGCTCCCAAGGGTACGACGGGGAGCTGTTTTTT. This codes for CASSSQGYDGELFF.

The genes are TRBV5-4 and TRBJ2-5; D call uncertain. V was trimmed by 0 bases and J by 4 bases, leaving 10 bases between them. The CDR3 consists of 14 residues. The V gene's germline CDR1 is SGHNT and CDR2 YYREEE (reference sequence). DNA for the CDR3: TGTGCCAGCAGCTTGGCCCCGATGGGAGAGACCCAGTACTTC. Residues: CASSLAPMGETQYF.

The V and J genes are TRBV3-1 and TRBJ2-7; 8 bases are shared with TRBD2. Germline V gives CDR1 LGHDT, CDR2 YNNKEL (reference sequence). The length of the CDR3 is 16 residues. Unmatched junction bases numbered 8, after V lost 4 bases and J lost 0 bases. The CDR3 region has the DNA TGTGCCAGCAGCCCGTTAGAGCGGGGGACCTCCTACGAGCAGTACTTC. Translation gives CASSPLERGTSYEQYF.

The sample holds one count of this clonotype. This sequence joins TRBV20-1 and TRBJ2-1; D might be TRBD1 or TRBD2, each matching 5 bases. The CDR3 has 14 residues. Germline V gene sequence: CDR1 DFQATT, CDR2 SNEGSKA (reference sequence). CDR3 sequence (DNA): TGCAGCGCCCGGACTTTTAGGGGCTACAATGAGCAGTTCTTC. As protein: CSARTFRGYNEQFF.

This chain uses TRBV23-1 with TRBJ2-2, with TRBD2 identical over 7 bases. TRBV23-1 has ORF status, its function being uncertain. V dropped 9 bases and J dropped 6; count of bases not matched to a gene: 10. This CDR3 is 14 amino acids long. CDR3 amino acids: CARPGLPFAGELFF. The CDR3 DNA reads TGCGCCAGACCGGGACTACCCTTTGCCGGGGAGCTGTTTTTT.

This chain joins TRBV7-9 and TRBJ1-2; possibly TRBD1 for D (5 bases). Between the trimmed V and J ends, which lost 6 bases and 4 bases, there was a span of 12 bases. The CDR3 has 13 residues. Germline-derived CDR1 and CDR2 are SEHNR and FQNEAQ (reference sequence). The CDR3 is CASRSQGSYGYTF. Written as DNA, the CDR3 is TGTGCCAGCAGAAGCCAGGGAAGCTATGGCTACACCTTC.

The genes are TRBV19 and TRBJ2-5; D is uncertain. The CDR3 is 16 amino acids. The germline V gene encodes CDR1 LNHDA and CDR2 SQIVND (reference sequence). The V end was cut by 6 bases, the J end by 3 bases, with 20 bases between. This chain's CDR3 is CASRNSGRDLKETQYF. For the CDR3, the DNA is TGTGCCAGTAGGAACTCGGGCAGAGACCTTAAAGAGACCCAGTACTTC.

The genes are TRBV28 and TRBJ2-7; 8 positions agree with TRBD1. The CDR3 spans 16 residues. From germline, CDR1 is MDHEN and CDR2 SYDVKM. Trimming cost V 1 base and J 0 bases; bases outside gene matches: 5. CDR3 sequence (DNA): TGTGCCAGCAGTTTATCTTACAGGGGGAGCTCCTACGAGCAGTACTTC. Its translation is CASSLSYRGSSYEQYF. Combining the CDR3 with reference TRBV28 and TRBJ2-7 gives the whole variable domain DVKVTQSSRYLVKRTGEKVFLECVQDMDHENMFWYRQDPGLGLRLIYFSYDVKMKEKGDIPEGYSVSREKKERFSLILESASTNQTSMYLCASSLSYRGSSYEQYFGPGTRLTVT.

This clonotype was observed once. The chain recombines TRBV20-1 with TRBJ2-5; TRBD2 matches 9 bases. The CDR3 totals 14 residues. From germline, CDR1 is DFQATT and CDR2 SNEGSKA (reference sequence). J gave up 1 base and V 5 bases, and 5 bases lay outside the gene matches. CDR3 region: CSAAGTSSQETQYF. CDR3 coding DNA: TGCAGTGCTGCCGGGACTAGCAGCCAAGAGACCCAGTACTTC.

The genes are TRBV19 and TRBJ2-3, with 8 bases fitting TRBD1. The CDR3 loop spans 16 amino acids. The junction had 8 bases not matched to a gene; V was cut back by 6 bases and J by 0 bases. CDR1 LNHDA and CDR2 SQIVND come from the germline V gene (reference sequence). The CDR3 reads CASSRRTGPSTDTQYF. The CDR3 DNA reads TGTGCCAGTAGCCGTAGGACAGGGCCTAGCACAGATACGCAGTATTTT.

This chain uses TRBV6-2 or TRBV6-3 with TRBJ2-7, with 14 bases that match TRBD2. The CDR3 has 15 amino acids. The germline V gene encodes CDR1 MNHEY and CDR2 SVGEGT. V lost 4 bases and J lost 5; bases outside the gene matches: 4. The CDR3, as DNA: TGTGCCAGCAGTTCCGGGACTAGCGGGAGAAACGAGCAGTACTTC. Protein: CASSSGTSGRNEQYF.

The chain's CDR3 is CASSSGTSGLDEQYF. The DNA for the CDR3 is TGTGCCAGCAGTTCCGGGACTAGCGGCCTTGACGAGCAGTACTTC. The chain joins TRBV12-3 or TRBV12-4 to TRBJ2-7, with 11 nucleotides matching TRBD2. After removal of 4 bases from V and 5 bases from J, the junction contained 7 bases not matched to a gene. This CDR3 contains 15 residues.

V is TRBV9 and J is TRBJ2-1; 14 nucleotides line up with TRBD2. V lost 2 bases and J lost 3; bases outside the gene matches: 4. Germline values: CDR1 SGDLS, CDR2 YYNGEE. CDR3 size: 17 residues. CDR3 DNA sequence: TGTGCCAGCAGCGTCGGACTAGCGGGAGGTTTCTACAATGAGCAGTTCTTC. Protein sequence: CASSVGLAGGFYNEQFF.

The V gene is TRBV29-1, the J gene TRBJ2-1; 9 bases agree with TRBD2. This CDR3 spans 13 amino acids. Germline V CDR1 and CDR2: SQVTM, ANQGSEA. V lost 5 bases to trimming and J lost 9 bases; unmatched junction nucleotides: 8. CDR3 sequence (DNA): TGCAGCGTTTCGTTAGCGGGAGTTGGTGAGCAGTTCTTC. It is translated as CSVSLAGVGEQFF.

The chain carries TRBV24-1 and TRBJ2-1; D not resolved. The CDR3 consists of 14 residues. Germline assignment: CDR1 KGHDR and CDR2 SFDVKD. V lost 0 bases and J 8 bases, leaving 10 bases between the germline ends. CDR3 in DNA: TGTGCCACCAGTGATTTGACCAGTGGCGATGAGCAGTTCTTC. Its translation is CATSDLTSGDEQFF.

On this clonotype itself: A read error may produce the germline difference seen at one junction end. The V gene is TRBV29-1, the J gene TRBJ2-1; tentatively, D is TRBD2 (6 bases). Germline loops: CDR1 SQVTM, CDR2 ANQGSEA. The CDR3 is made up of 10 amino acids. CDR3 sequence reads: CSVEGREQFF. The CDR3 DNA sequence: TGCAGCGTCGAAGGGAGGGAGCAGTTCTTC.

The CDR3 region is CASSKNGGVQETQYF. The CDR3 DNA reads TGTGCCAGCAGTAAGAACGGGGGGGTCCAAGAGACCCAGTACTTC. This chain connects TRBV2 to TRBJ2-5, with 8 bases identical to TRBD2. The CDR3 consists of 15 residues. J was trimmed by 1 base and V by 5 bases; bases with no gene match: 6. Per the germline V gene, CDR1 is SNHLY and CDR2 is FYNNEI.

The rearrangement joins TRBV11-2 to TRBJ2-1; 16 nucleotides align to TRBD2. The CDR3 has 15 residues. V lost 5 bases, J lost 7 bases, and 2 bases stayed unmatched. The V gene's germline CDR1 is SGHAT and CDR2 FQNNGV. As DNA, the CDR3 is TGTGCCAGCAGCCTGGGACTAGCGGGAGGGAATGAGCAGTTCTTC. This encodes CASSLGLAGGNEQFF.

In DNA, the CDR3 is TGTGCCAGCAGCCCAACCGGGACAGGGAGTCAGCCCCAGCATTTT. It is translated as CASSPTGTGSQPQHF. The chain recombines TRBV4-2 with TRBJ1-5, with 9 bases lining up with TRBD1. The J segment lost 6 bases and the V segment lost 4 bases, leaving 7 bases of the junction unmatched. Germline CDR1 is LGHNA and CDR2 is YNFKEQ. The CDR3 consists of 15 residues.

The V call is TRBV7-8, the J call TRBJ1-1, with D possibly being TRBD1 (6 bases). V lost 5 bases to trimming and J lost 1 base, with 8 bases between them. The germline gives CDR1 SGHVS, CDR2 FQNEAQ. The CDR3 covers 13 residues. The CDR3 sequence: CASSQDRNTEAFF. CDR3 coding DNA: TGTGCCAGCAGCCAGGACAGGAACACTGAAGCTTTCTTT. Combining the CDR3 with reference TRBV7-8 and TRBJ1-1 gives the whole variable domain GAGVSQSPRYKVAKRGQDVALRCDPISGHVSLFWYQQALGQGPEFLTYFQNEAQLDKSGLPSDRFFAERPEGSVSTLKIQRTQQEDSAVYLCASSQDRNTEAFFGQGTRLTVV.

CDR3 in DNA: TGTGCCAGCAGGGGGACAAGCCAAAAGAGGGAGCAGTACTTC. The encoded protein is CASRGTSQKREQYF. The rearrangement joins TRBV2 to TRBJ2-7, with D possibly matching TRBD1 (6 bases). Looked up from germline, CDR1 is SNHLY and CDR2 is FYNNEI. Trimming pared 6 bases from V and 7 bases from J, leaving 19 bases between. The CDR3 covers 14 residues.

The CDR3 nucleotides read TGTGCCAGCAGTTACTCGCCTCTTGCTTTCGGGGGGGGTAATAGGAATGAGCAGTTCTTC. This codes for CASSYSPLAFGGGNRNEQFF. The gene calls are TRBV6-2 or TRBV6-3 and TRBJ2-1; 8 nucleotides align to TRBD2. CDR1 and CDR2 from the germline V gene are MNHEY and SVGEGT. This CDR3 comprises 20 residues. Trimming at V came to 0 bases and at J to 7 bases, leaving 20 bases not matched to a gene.

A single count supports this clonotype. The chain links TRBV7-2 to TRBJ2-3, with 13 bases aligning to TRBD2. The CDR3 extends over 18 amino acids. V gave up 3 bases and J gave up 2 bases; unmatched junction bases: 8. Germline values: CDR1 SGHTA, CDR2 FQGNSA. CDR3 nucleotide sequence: TGTGCCAGCAGCTTCCAAGGCGGACTAGCGGGGGCCACAGATACGCAGTATTTT. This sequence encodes CASSFQGGLAGATDTQYF.

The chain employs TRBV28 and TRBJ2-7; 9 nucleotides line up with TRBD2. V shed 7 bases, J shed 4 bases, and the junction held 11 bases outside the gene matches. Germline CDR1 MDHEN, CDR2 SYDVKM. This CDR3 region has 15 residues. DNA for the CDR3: TGTGCCAGCATGCAGCGGGAGGCACTGAAGTACGAGCAGTACTTC. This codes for CASMQREALKYEQYF. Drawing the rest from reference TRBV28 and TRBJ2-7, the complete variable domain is DVKVTQSSRYLVKRTGEKVFLECVQDMDHENMFWYRQDPGLGLRLIYFSYDVKMKEKGDIPEGYSVSREKKERFSLILESASTNQTSMYLCASMQREALKYEQYFGPGTRLTVT.

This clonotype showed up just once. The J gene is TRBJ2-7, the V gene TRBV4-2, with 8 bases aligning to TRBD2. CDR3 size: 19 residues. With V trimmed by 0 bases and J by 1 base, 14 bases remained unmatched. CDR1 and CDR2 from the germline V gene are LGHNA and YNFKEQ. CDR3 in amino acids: CASSQDDIWTGGISYEQYF. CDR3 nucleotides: TGTGCCAGCAGCCAAGATGATATTTGGACGGGAGGGATATCCTACGAGCAGTACTTC.

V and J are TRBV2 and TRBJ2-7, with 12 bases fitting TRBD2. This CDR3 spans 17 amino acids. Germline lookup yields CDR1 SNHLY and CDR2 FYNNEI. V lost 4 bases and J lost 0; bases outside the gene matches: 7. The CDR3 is CASSGGLAGQSSYEQYF. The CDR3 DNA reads TGTGCCAGCAGTGGAGGACTAGCGGGACAGAGCTCCTACGAGCAGTACTTC. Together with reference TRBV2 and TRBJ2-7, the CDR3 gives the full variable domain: EPEVTQTPSHQVTQMGQEVILRCVPISNHLYFYWYRQILGQKVEFLVSFYNNEISEKSEIFDDQFSVERPDGSNFTLKIRSTKLEDSAMYFCASSGGLAGQSSYEQYFGPGTRLTVT.

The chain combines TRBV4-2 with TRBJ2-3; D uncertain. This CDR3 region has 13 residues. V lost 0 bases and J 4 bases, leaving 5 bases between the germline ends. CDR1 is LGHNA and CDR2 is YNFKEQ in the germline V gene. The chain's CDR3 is CASSQDGPDTQYF. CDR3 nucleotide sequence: TGTGCCAGCAGCCAAGACGGACCAGATACGCAGTATTTT.

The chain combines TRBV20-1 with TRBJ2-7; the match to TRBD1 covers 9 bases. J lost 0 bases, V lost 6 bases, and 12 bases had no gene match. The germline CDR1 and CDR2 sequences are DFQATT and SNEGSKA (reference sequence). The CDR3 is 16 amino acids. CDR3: CSARGQGRISSYEQYF. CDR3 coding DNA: TGCAGTGCACGCGGACAGGGGCGGATAAGCTCCTACGAGCAGTACTTC.